The subject of this entry is one TCR beta chain. The antigen remains unidentified. Produced via immunoSEQ multiplex PCR; TCRdb's table is partial and in-frame only. This sample has more than 55,000 clones, with about nine tenths found just once. The data originate from a study of cytomegalovirus exposure and HLA in healthy donors. Study information: The platform used for the 120 or so validation repertoires matched that of the approximately 620 first-cohort repertoires, a later analysis reported.

Between the trimmed V and J ends, which lost 5 bases and 0 bases, there was a span of 22 bases. The CDR3 is made up of 18 amino acids. The germline V gene encodes CDR1 MDHEN and CDR2 SYDVKM. Findings and limits, study-wide: Some public TCRs appeared in many individuals, while most sequences were rare. It was confirmed in vitro that a few of the CMV-associated chains were specific for CMV antigens.

This sequence joins TRBV28 and TRBJ2-5; maybe TRBD1 (5 bases). The receptor was derived from a man between 18 and 35 years old in good health and CMV-seronegative. The source material was PBMCs. The chain's CDR3 is CASSPGQGGVQYQETQYF. DNA for the CDR3: TGTGCCAGCAGTCCCGGCCAGGGCGGAGTGCAGTACCAAGAGACCCAGTACTTC.